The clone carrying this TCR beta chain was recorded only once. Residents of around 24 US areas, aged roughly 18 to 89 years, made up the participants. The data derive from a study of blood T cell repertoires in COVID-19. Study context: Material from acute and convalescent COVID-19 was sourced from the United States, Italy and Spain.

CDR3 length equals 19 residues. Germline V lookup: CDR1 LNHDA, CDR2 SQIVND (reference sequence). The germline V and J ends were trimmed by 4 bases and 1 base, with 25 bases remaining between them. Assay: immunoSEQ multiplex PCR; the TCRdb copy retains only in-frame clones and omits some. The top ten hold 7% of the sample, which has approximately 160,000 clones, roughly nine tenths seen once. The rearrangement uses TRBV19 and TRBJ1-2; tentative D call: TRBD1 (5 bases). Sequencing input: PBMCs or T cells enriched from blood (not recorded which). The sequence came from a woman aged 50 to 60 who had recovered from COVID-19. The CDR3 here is CASSKGSSAGPALNYGYTF. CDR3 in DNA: TGTGCCAGTAGTAAAGGCTCGAGTGCAGGGCCAGCCCTTAACTATGGCTACACCTTC.